This entry lists 16 T cell receptor beta chains sequenced from one sample in a study of blood T cell repertoires in COVID-19. TCRdb's copy holds only in-frame clones and misses some; the assay was immunoSEQ multiplex PCR. Of over 60,000 clones listed, 89% are singletons. The sample consisted of peripheral blood. The receptors derive from a man aged 80 or over with acute or convalescent COVID-19.

This clone has just one count. In this CDR3 the conserved last residue, phenylalanine or tryptophan, is missing, so a read error is likely. Because the CDR3's place on the DNA is in doubt, the DNA is left out and the CDR3 is given as listed by TCRdb. The CDR3 loop reads CAWSVQGTPPIVL. The J gene is TRBJ2-4, the V gene TRBV30; the listed D gene, TRBD1, was not tested against the DNA. The CDR3 is 13 amino acids in total, end residues counted. Germline CDR1 and CDR2: GTSNPN and SVGIG (reference sequence).

The V and J genes are TRBV3-1 (or the pseudogene TRBV3-2) and TRBJ2-2; TRBD2 aligns across 7 bases. The ends lost 4 bases at V and 5 bases at J; junction bases unmatched: 10. The germline gives CDR1 LGHDT, CDR2 YNNKEL (reference sequence). This CDR3 has 16 residues. The CDR3 sequence: CASSRTGGFDTGELFF. The CDR3 DNA reads as TGTGCCAGCAGCCGCACGGGGGGTTTTGATACCGGGGAGCTGTTTTTT.

The V gene is TRBV5-8, the J gene TRBJ1-1; 10 bases map to TRBD1. J lost 3 bases, V lost 2 bases, and 1 base had no gene match. The CDR3 has 14 residues. CDR1 is SGHTS, CDR2 YDEGEE, per germline. As DNA, the CDR3 is TGTGCCAGCAGCTTCGGACAGGGGGACACTGAAGCTTTCTTT. Protein: CASSFGQGDTEAFF.

This clone was detected only a few times. The chain combines TRBV5-4 with TRBJ2-3; 8 nucleotides agree with TRBD1. This CDR3 has 16 residues. V trimming: 3 bases; J trimming: 2 bases; junction bases outside the gene matches: 8. Germline CDR1 reads SGHNT; CDR2 reads YYREEE (reference sequence). The CDR3 here is CASSSQGARFTDTQYF. The DNA for the CDR3 is TGTGCCAGCAGCTCCCAGGGGGCGCGATTCACAGATACGCAGTATTTT.

The chain joins TRBV9 to TRBJ2-3, with 9 bases that match TRBD2. With 4 bases clipped from V and 5 bases from J, the junction kept 11 bases outside the gene matches. The CDR3 has 16 amino acids. Germline CDR1 SGDLS, CDR2 YYNGEE. CDR3 in amino acids: CASSPWTSAPGDTQYF. CDR3 DNA: TGTGCCAGCAGCCCCTGGACTAGCGCCCCGGGAGATACGCAGTATTTT.

The CDR3 DNA sequence: TGTGCCAGCTCACCATGGACAGAATCCGGCTCTGGAAACACCATATATTTT. This gives the protein CASSPWTESGSGNTIYF. The gene calls are TRBV18 and TRBJ1-3, with D possibly TRBD1 on 6 matching bases. CDR3 length: 17 residues. Germline V gene sequence: CDR1 KGHSH, CDR2 LQKENI. The V gene lost 2 bases and the J gene lost 0 bases, with 14 bases spanning the gap. The whole variable domain, remainder taken from reference TRBV18 and TRBJ1-3, is NAGVMQNPRHLVRRRGQEARLRCSPMKGHSHVYWYRQLPEEGLKFMVYLQKENIIDESGMPKERFSAEFPKEGPSILRIQQVVRGDSAAYFCASSPWTESGSGNTIYFGEGSWLTVV.

V usage is TRBV19 and J usage is TRBJ1-1; TRBD1 might be the D (6 bases). This CDR3 has 13 residues. V was trimmed by 6 bases and J by 7 bases, leaving 15 bases between them. The germline V gene has CDR1 LNHDA and CDR2 SQIVND (reference sequence). CDR3 nucleotide sequence: TGTGCCAGTAGGAGGTTGAGGGGGAGTGAAGCTTTCTTT. This gives the protein CASRRLRGSEAFF.

This chain joins TRBV7-9 and TRBJ1-2, with D possibly matching TRBD1 (5 bases). This CDR3 has 14 residues. The V gene lost 1 base and the J gene lost 6 bases, with 12 bases spanning the gap. Germline CDR1 reads SEHNR; CDR2 reads FQNEAQ (reference sequence). CDR3 nucleotides: TGTGCCAGCAGCTTAGGAGTGGGGCGTGATGGCTACACCTTC. It specifies CASSLGVGRDGYTF.

The chain links TRBV9 to TRBJ2-3, with a possible D match to TRBD1 (6 bases). The V gene's germline CDR1 is SGDLS and CDR2 YYNGEE. V shed 4 bases and J shed 5 bases, with 11 bases lying between them. This CDR3 contains 13 residues. CDR3 in DNA: TGTGCCAGCAGCATTCGGACAGTAGATACGCAGTATTTT. Translated, it gives CASSIRTVDTQYF.

The chain is built from TRBV5-6 and TRBJ2-2, with 10 bases matching TRBD1. Germline CDR1 is SGHDT and CDR2 is YYEEEE. The CDR3 runs 15 residues. After removal of 3 bases from V and 4 bases from J, the junction contained 3 bases not matched to a gene. In nucleotides, the CDR3 is TGTGCCAGCAGCTGGGGACAGGGGAGCACCGGGGAGCTGTTTTTT. This codes for CASSWGQGSTGELFF.

The chain is built from TRBV5-1 and TRBJ2-7; 8 bases agree with TRBD1. This CDR3 has 13 residues. Trimming took 2 bases from V and 7 from J; bases not matched to a gene: 5. Looked up from germline, CDR1 is SGHRS and CDR2 is YFSETQ. The CDR3: CASSLQGEWEQYF. DNA of the CDR3: TGCGCCAGCAGCTTACAGGGGGAGTGGGAGCAGTACTTC.

V is TRBV11-2 and J is TRBJ1-6; D call uncertain. V lost 0 bases, J lost 10 bases, and 4 bases lay in between. In germline, CDR1 is SGHAT, CDR2 FQNNGV. The CDR3 has 12 residues. The CDR3 DNA reads TGTGCCAGCAGCTTAGATGAGTCACCCCTCCACTTT. Encoded protein: CASSLDESPLHF.

V and J are TRBV4-1 and TRBJ1-5; 9 nucleotides align to TRBD1. Germline V gene sequence: CDR1 MGHRA, CDR2 YSYEKL. The CDR3 loop spans 15 amino acids. V was clipped by 1 base and J by 5 bases; unmatched bases: 3. CDR3 sequence: CASSQGDREDQPQHF. The CDR3, as DNA: TGCGCCAGCAGCCAAGGGGACAGGGAGGATCAGCCCCAGCATTTT.

The chain is built from TRBV18 and TRBJ1-1, with D tentatively TRBD1 (5 bases). V was cut by 2 bases and J by 1 base, with 11 bases left in between. The CDR3 has 15 residues. The germline gives CDR1 KGHSH, CDR2 LQKENI. The CDR3 DNA reads as TGTGCCAGCTCACCAGGGGTCGGGGGGAACACTGAAGCTTTCTTT. Translation: CASSPGVGGNTEAFF.

The chain links TRBV7-9 to TRBJ2-7, with D unresolved. In germline, CDR1 is SEHNR, CDR2 FQNEAQ (reference sequence). V gave up 4 bases and J gave up 3 bases, with 4 bases separating them. The CDR3 is made up of 11 amino acids. CDR3 coding DNA: TGTGCCAGCAGCTCGTTCTACGAGCAGTACTTC. As protein: CASSSFYEQYF. Full variable domain (missing parts from reference TRBV7-9 and TRBJ2-7): DTGVSQNPRHKITKRGQNVTFRCDPISEHNRLYWYRQTLGQGPEFLTYFQNEAQLEKSRLLSDRFSAERPKGSFSTLEIQRTEQGDSAMYLCASSSFYEQYFGPGTRLTVT.

The rearrangement joins TRBV5-1 to TRBJ2-7, with 8 bases matching TRBD2. Germline V gene data show CDR1 as SGHRS and CDR2 as YFSETQ. The CDR3 is 15 amino acids. J was trimmed by 2 bases and V by 0 bases; bases with no gene match: 4. CDR3 nucleotides: TGCGCCAGCAGCTTGGAATGGACTAGCACCTACGAGCAGTACTTC. Translation gives CASSLEWTSTYEQYF.